This T cell receptor (beta chain) was recovered during a study of radiation and T cells in renal cell carcinoma. Study-level results: From baseline, blood top tumor clonotypes peaked at 2 weeks post-radiation. Without pretreatment biopsies, baseline tumor clonotype presence was undetermined.

CDR3 size: 14 residues. Germline values: CDR1 SGHVS, CDR2 FNYEAQ. V shed 3 bases and J shed 3 bases, with 12 bases lying between them. Libraries were prepared by immunoSEQ multiplex PCR; TCRdb keeps only in-frame clonotypes and omits some of them. The sample has about 78,000 clones, 70% to 90% seen once; the top ten hold approximately 6%. Concerning this clone: The antigen is unknown.

Time point given: blood 4 weeks post-SBRT, at nephrectomy. The treatment denotes: 15 Gy SBRT to primary tumor, nephrectomy 4 weeks later. Nephrectomy followed 15 Gy stereotactic body radiation by 4 weeks. The TCR originated in a woman in her seventies with renal cell carcinoma. The chain employs TRBV7-6 and TRBJ2-7; possibly TRBD1 for D (6 bases). The sample in question was blood, obtained from a patient whose treatment included radiotherapy and nephrectomy. In DNA, the CDR3 is TGTGCCAGCAGCTTGTCCACAGGGTTCTACGAGCAGTACTTC. Translation gives CASSLSTGFYEQYF.